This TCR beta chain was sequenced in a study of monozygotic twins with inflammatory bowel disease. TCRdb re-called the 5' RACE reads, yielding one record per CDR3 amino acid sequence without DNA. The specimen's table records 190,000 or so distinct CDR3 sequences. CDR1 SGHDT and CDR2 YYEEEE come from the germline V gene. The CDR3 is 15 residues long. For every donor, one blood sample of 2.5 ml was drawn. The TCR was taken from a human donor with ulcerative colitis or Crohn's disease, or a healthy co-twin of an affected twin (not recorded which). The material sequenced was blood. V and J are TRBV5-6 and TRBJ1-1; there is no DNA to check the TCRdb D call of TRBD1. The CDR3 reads CASSFAPGINTEAFF.